The next 31 T cell receptor beta chains were all read from a single sample in a study of cytotoxic CD8 clonotypes in ibrutinib-treated CLL (dated by TCRdb to the early 2020s). Reading the label with the study, this specimen's time point is: 20 to 30 months on ibrutinib. The protocol used for the library was the immunoSEQ multiplex PCR assay. Not all clones reach the TCRdb copy of this immuneACCESS table, which keeps in-frame sequences only. Checked studies attribute under half of the gap to unresolved V genes and leave the rest unexplained. For this sample there are approximately 120,000 clones; 84% appear just once. The ten largest clones represent roughly 3.1% of the sample. The sequencing used PBMCs, collected after 24 months of ibrutinib treatment. All receptors derive from a human donor with chronic lymphocytic leukemia.

The V and J genes are TRBV5-4 and TRBJ1-1; a possible D gene is TRBD1 (5 bases). Germline V gene lookup returns CDR1 SGHNT and CDR2 YYREEE (reference sequence). The V gene lost 0 bases and the J gene lost 6 bases, with 15 bases spanning the gap. The CDR3 loop spans 15 amino acids. This CDR3 is CASSLEGSARAEAFF. CDR3 coding DNA: TGTGCCAGCAGCTTGGAGGGGTCGGCGAGGGCTGAAGCTTTCTTT.

Concerning this clone: Other DNA sequences in this specimen translate into the identical CDR3. V gene TRBV9 combines with J gene TRBJ1-6; D unresolved. Germline V lookup: CDR1 SGDLS, CDR2 YYNGEE. CDR3 length: 14 amino acids. V lost 1 base and J 5 bases, leaving 7 bases between the germline ends. The CDR3 region is CASSVNWNNSPLHF. The CDR3 coding sequence is TGTGCCAGCAGCGTAAATTGGAATAATTCACCCCTCCACTTT.

This clone was counted a single time. For the CDR3, the DNA is TGTGCCAGCAGCCCTTTGCCTAGCGGGGGGACGAACACCGGGGAGCTGTTTTTT. Translating gives CASSPLPSGGTNTGELFF. The chain employs TRBV2 and TRBJ2-2; 11 nucleotides align to TRBD2. Germline CDR1 is SNHLY and CDR2 is FYNNEI. V lost 6 bases, J lost 0 bases, and 9 bases stayed unmatched. The length of the CDR3 is 18 residues.

This clone was counted between two and nine times. The rearrangement joins TRBV25-1 to TRBJ1-6; a weak D match, TRBD1 (6 bases). The germline CDR1 and CDR2 sequences are MGHDK and SYGVNS. The CDR3 is 15 amino acids. V lost 5 bases, J lost 5 bases, and 13 bases lay in between. The CDR3 region is CASSKQGGDNSPLHF. The CDR3 DNA is TGTGCCAGCAGTAAACAGGGTGGTGATAATTCACCCCTCCACTTT.

This clone was detected a few times. This rearrangement joins TRBV19 to TRBJ1-6; D is unclear. The CDR3 totals 15 residues. Looked up from germline, CDR1 is LNHDA and CDR2 is SQIVND (reference sequence). The germline V and J ends were trimmed by 3 bases and 7 bases, with 13 bases remaining between them. The CDR3 loop reads CASSMADQANSPLHF. The CDR3 DNA follows: TGTGCCAGTAGTATGGCGGACCAGGCGAATTCACCCCTCCACTTT.

The gene calls are TRBV18 and TRBJ2-5; D remains unclear. The CDR3 sequence is 12 residues long. The V gene's germline CDR1 is KGHSH and CDR2 LQKENI. Deletions cut 4 bases from V and 0 bases from J, with 3 bases between. The CDR3 protein is CASSRDQETQYF. The DNA of the CDR3 is TGTGCCAGCTCACGGGACCAAGAGACCCAGTACTTC.

This clone was seen once. This chain joins TRBV6-5 and TRBJ1-2; D is unresolved. There are 11 residues in the CDR3. The germline V gene has CDR1 MNHEY and CDR2 SVGAGI. Trimming removed 2 bases at V and 7 bases at J, with 5 bases between. The CDR3 loop reads CASSYAGGYTF. In DNA, the CDR3 is TGTGCCAGCAGTTACGCGGGTGGCTACACCTTC.

The V gene is TRBV29-1, the J gene TRBJ2-4, with D possibly TRBD1 on 6 matching bases. Trimming cost V 5 bases and J 3 bases, with 23 bases left between them. Germline V CDR1 and CDR2: SQVTM, ANQGSEA. The CDR3 length is 17 residues. CDR3 loop: CSVPHREGHLGKNIQYF. The DNA of the CDR3 is TGCAGCGTTCCGCACAGGGAAGGACATTTGGGCAAAAACATTCAGTACTTC. Based on the CDR3 plus reference TRBV29-1 and TRBJ2-4, the full variable domain is SAVISQKPSRDICQRGTSLTIQCQVDSQVTMMFWYRQQPGQSLTLIATANQGSEATYESGFVIDKFPISRPNLTFSTLTVSNMSPEDSSIYLCSVPHREGHLGKNIQYFGAGTRLSVL.

The J gene is TRBJ2-5, the V gene TRBV7-9, with a possible D match to TRBD2 (6 bases). This CDR3 has 14 amino acids. The V end lost 1 base, the J end lost 0 bases, and 6 bases lay between the germline ends. Germline V lookup: CDR1 SEHNR, CDR2 FQNEAQ (reference sequence). CDR3 nucleotide sequence: TGTGCCAGCAGCTTAGGGGGGGACCAAGAGACCCAGTACTTC. Its translation is CASSLGGDQETQYF.

The chain uses TRBV18 and TRBJ1-5, with D possibly matching TRBD1 (5 bases). The CDR3 consists of 18 residues. Deletions cut 2 bases from V and 0 bases from J, with 17 bases between. Germline V gene sequence: CDR1 KGHSH, CDR2 LQKENI. Here the CDR3 DNA reads TGTGCCAGCTCACCAGTAGGGGTCGGTGGACTTAGCAATCAGCCCCAGCATTTT. Translating gives CASSPVGVGGLSNQPQHF.

The rearrangement links TRBV7-2 to TRBJ1-2; D call uncertain. The CDR3 is made up of 17 amino acids. With 1 base removed from V and 1 base from J, the gap between germline ends came to 16 bases. CDR1 and CDR2 from the germline V gene are SGHTA and FQGNSA. In DNA, the CDR3 is TGTGCCAGCAGCTTAGGTGCGGGCCGCGCCCTTAACTATGGCTACACCTTC. It translates to CASSLGAGRALNYGYTF.

The sample holds a few counts of this clone. J is TRBJ1-5 and V is TRBV10-2; 10 nucleotides agree with TRBD1. The CDR3 is 14 amino acids. CDR1 WSHSY and CDR2 SAAADI come from the germline V gene. V shed 3 bases, J shed 7 bases, and the junction held 3 bases outside the gene matches. The CDR3 DNA is TGCGCCAGCAGTGACCGGGACAGGGGCCAGCCCCAGCATTTT. This sequence encodes CASSDRDRGQPQHF.

The CDR3 DNA reads TGTGCCAGCAGCCCCCTAGGTCGGGGCCGGGCTGAAGCTTTCTTT. Translating it yields CASSPLGRGRAEAFF. The chain combines TRBV7-2 with TRBJ1-1; TRBD1 might be the D (5 bases). The CDR3 is 15 residues long. Germline V gives CDR1 SGHTA, CDR2 FQGNSA. V gave up 5 bases and J gave up 6 bases, with 19 bases separating them.

The rearrangement links TRBV5-1 to TRBJ1-1; D is uncertain. CDR1 and CDR2 from the germline V gene are SGHRS and YFSETQ. The V and J ends lost 0 bases and 2 bases respectively, with 5 bases between them. There are 13 residues in the CDR3. The CDR3 region is CASSLVSNTEAFF. CDR3 DNA: TGCGCCAGCAGCTTGGTTTCTAACACTGAAGCTTTCTTT.

The chain recombines TRBV7-8 with TRBJ1-2, with D possibly matching TRBD1 (6 bases). Trimming shortened V by 5 bases and J by 3 bases, and 13 bases separated the two germline ends. This CDR3 is built from 14 residues. Germline-derived CDR1 and CDR2 are SGHVS and FQNEAQ. CDR3 loop: CASSPAQGHYGYTF. CDR3 DNA sequence: TGTGCCAGCAGCCCAGCACAGGGCCACTATGGCTACACCTTC.

This clone was observed a few times. This chain joins TRBV7-2 and TRBJ1-6, with D possibly being TRBD1 (6 bases). Germline lookup yields CDR1 SGHTA and CDR2 FQGNSA. The length of the CDR3 is 14 residues. Trimming took 1 base from V and 10 from J, leaving 11 bases between them. CDR3 sequence (DNA): TGTGCCAGCAGCTTAGACAGGGCCGGGTCACCCCTCCACTTT. Its protein product is CASSLDRAGSPLHF.

The V call is TRBV5-1, the J call TRBJ1-4; tentatively, D is TRBD1 (5 bases). CDR3 length: 14 residues. V lost 0 bases and J lost 8, with 11 bases in between. Germline-derived CDR1 and CDR2 are SGHRS and YFSETQ. CDR3 sequence (DNA): TGCGCCAGCAGCTTGGGGCAGGGCATCGAAAAACTGTTTTTT. Amino acids: CASSLGQGIEKLFF.

The V and J genes are TRBV4-1 and TRBJ2-3, with D possibly matching TRBD2 (6 bases). The germline V gene has CDR1 MGHRA and CDR2 YSYEKL. The CDR3 runs to 16 residues. Trimming removed 1 base from V and 2 bases from J, with 13 bases in between. The chain's CDR3 is CASSQGRLGYTDTQYF. The DNA of the CDR3 is TGCGCCAGCAGCCAAGGCCGACTAGGCTACACAGATACGCAGTATTTT.

The chain is built from TRBV12-5 and TRBJ2-5; the D is unclear. Germline assignment: CDR1 LGHNT and CDR2 FRNRAP. V lost 0 bases and J 3 bases, leaving 5 bases between the germline ends. This CDR3 is built from 13 residues. For the CDR3, the DNA is TGTGCTAGTGGTTTGGTCCCAGAAGAGACCCAGTACTTC. This translates into CASGLVPEETQYF.

The J gene is TRBJ2-3, the V gene TRBV7-3; D could derive from TRBD1 or TRBD2 (5 bases each). The CDR3 is made up of 13 amino acids. The V end lost 1 base, the J end lost 6 bases, and 8 bases lay between the germline ends. Germline V lookup: CDR1 SGHTA, CDR2 FQGTGA. CDR3 nucleotides: TGTGCCAGCAGCTTAAGGGGGTTGGATACGCAGTATTTT. This translates into CASSLRGLDTQYF.

This sequence joins TRBV5-6 and TRBJ2-7; 10 positions agree with TRBD1. J gave up 4 bases and V 4 bases, and 2 bases lay outside the gene matches. The germline V gene has CDR1 SGHDT and CDR2 YYEEEE. This CDR3 comprises 13 residues. The CDR3 coding sequence is TGTGCCAGCAGCAAGGACAGGGGGTACGAGCAGTACTTC. It is translated as CASSKDRGYEQYF. Using reference TRBV5-6 and TRBJ2-7 for the parts outside the CDR3, the full variable domain is DAGVTQSPTHLIKTRGQQVTLRCSPKSGHDTVSWYQQALGQGPQFIFQYYEEEERQRGNFPDRFSGHQFPNYSSELNVNALLLGDSALYLCASSKDRGYEQYFGPGTRLTVT.

The chain couples TRBV4-3 to TRBJ2-2, with 8 bases identical to TRBD2. Losses at the gene ends were 3 bases for V and 4 bases for J; bases not matched to a gene: 7. This CDR3 is 16 amino acids long. Germline loops: CDR1 LGHNA, CDR2 YSLEER. The CDR3, as DNA: TGCGCCAGCAGCCACGAGAGCGGGGGTAGCACCGGGGAGCTGTTTTTT. Translated: CASSHESGGSTGELFF.

The CDR3, as DNA: TGTGCCAGCAGCGGGCTCAGAGGCACCGGGGAGCTGTTTTTT. The encoded protein is CASSGLRGTGELFF. This chain joins TRBV11-3 and TRBJ2-2; D is undetermined. Trimming removed 5 bases from V and 4 bases from J, with 11 bases in between. Germline V gene lookup returns CDR1 SGHNT and CDR2 YENEEA. The CDR3 runs 14 residues.

The V gene is TRBV6-5, the J gene TRBJ2-6; D is unresolved. Germline V gives CDR1 MNHEY, CDR2 SVGAGI. CDR3 length: 13 residues. V lost 5 bases, J lost 2 bases, and 4 bases lay in between. For the CDR3, the DNA is TGTGCCAGCAGTCGCCCTGGGGCCAACGTCCTGACTTTC. Its translation is CASSRPGANVLTF.

The genes are TRBV2 and TRBJ2-1, with D tentatively TRBD1 or TRBD2 (5 bases each). V lost 7 bases, J lost 0 bases, and 10 bases lay in between. Germline loops: CDR1 SNHLY, CDR2 FYNNEI. The length of the CDR3 is 14 residues. CDR3 amino acids: CASKRGSSYNEQFF. The CDR3 region has the DNA TGTGCCAGCAAGAGGGGAAGCTCCTACAATGAGCAGTTCTTC.

J is TRBJ2-2 and V is TRBV7-2; a weak D match, TRBD1 (7 bases). The CDR3 covers 19 residues. V gave up 4 bases and J gave up 5 bases, with 26 bases separating them. Germline V gene sequence: CDR1 SGHTA, CDR2 FQGNSA. The CDR3 coding sequence is TGTGCCAGCAGCTCCGCCCCGACCTATGCACAGGGGAGGACCGGGGAGCTGTTTTTT. Residues: CASSSAPTYAQGRTGELFF.

The chain uses TRBV19 and TRBJ1-3; possible D gene TRBD1, 5 bases. Trimming took off 5 bases at V and 0 bases at J, with 14 bases between the two ends. The length of the CDR3 is 16 residues. CDR1 and CDR2 (germline): LNHDA, SQIVND (reference sequence). The CDR3 reads CASSSRGRSSGNTIYF. The CDR3 region has the DNA TGTGCCAGTAGTTCCCGGGGCAGATCCTCTGGAAACACCATATATTTT.

This clone was detected many times. The rearrangement links TRBV10-3 to TRBJ1-2; D is possibly TRBD1 (5 bases). Per germline, CDR1 ENHRY and CDR2 SYGVKD. Trimming removed 2 bases at V and 1 base at J, with 8 bases between. The CDR3 has 14 amino acids. CDR3 residues: CAISEVDINYGYTF. CDR3 nucleotide sequence: TGTGCCATCAGTGAGGTGGACATTAACTATGGCTACACCTTC.

The chain joins TRBV5-4 to TRBJ1-2; D is possibly TRBD1 (6 bases). This CDR3 has 13 amino acids. The V end lost 1 base, the J end lost 7 bases, and 11 bases lay between the germline ends. Germline lookup yields CDR1 SGHNT and CDR2 YYREEE (reference sequence). CDR3 protein: CASSLLGGGGYTF. In DNA, the CDR3 is TGTGCCAGCAGCTTGCTAGGGGGGGGTGGCTACACCTTC. The full variable domain, in which reference TRBV5-4 and TRBJ1-2 provide the parts outside the CDR3, is ETGVTQSPTHLIKTRGQQVTLRCSSQSGHNTVSWYQQALGQGPQFIFQYYREEENGRGNFPPRFSGLQFPNYSSELNVNALELDDSALYLCASSLLGGGGYTFGSGTRLTVV.

As for this clone: One junction end disagrees with the germline gene, perhaps due to a read error. The rearrangement joins TRBV18 to TRBJ1-2; 7 bases are shared with TRBD1. The CDR3 covers 19 residues. In germline, CDR1 is KGHSH, CDR2 LQKENI. CDR3: CASSPSETGLGSYGLLSAF. The CDR3 region has the DNA TGTGCCAGCTCACCTTCTGAGACAGGGTTGGGTTCCTATGGACTCCTTTCCGCCTTC.

The chain couples TRBV6-5 to TRBJ2-5; TRBD1 matches 8 bases. V trimming: 2 bases; J trimming: 5 bases; junction bases outside the gene matches: 4. The CDR3 loop spans 14 amino acids. The germline gives CDR1 MNHEY, CDR2 SVGAGI. The CDR3 is CASSYLTGGETQYF. The CDR3 DNA follows: TGTGCCAGCAGTTACCTCACAGGGGGTGAGACCCAGTACTTC.